These 8 T cell receptor beta chains were sequenced from one sample in a study of cytomegalovirus exposure and HLA in healthy donors. Primers: 60 Vbeta forward and 13 Jbeta reverse. Profiled with immunoSEQ multiplex PCR; TCRdb holds only in-frame clones, not every one. The sample lists approximately 120,000 clones, under 80% occurring once. Sequences were obtained from PBMCs. The source of these receptors is an older woman in good health and CMV-seropositive.

CDR3 in DNA: TGTGCCAGCAGTTACACGGGGTTTAACACAGATACGCAGTATTTT. Its protein is CASSYTGFNTDTQYF. The chain uses TRBV6-5 and TRBJ2-3; D possibly corresponds to TRBD2 (5 bases). The CDR3 totals 15 residues. V was cut by 2 bases and J by 2 bases, with 11 bases left in between. Germline V gives CDR1 MNHEY, CDR2 SVGAGI.

This clone was observed a handful of times. The chain links TRBV27 to TRBJ2-3, with 12 bases aligning to TRBD1. This CDR3 comprises 17 residues. The junction had 12 bases not matched to a gene; V was cut back by 5 bases and J by 6 bases. The V gene's germline CDR1 is MNHEY and CDR2 SMNVEV (reference sequence). The CDR3 is CASSRLSGTGGGDTQYF. CDR3 coding DNA: TGTGCCAGCAGTCGCCTAAGTGGGACAGGGGGCGGCGATACGCAGTATTTT.

The chain carries TRBV12-5 and TRBJ1-2, with a tentative D call TRBD1 (6 bases). V was shortened by 7 bases and J by 4 bases, with 10 bases between the two germline ends. The CDR3 contains 12 residues. Germline V lookup: CDR1 LGHNT, CDR2 FRNRAP. This CDR3 is CASARDTYGYTF. In DNA form, the CDR3 reads TGTGCTAGTGCCAGGGACACCTATGGCTACACCTTC.

The chain recombines TRBV6-5 with TRBJ2-3, with 7 bases identical to TRBD1. The germline gives CDR1 MNHEY, CDR2 SVGAGI. This CDR3 is built from 14 residues. J gave up 1 base and V 4 bases, and 2 bases lay outside the gene matches. The CDR3 reads CASSFDRGTDTQYF. For the CDR3, the DNA is TGTGCCAGCAGTTTCGACAGGGGCACAGATACGCAGTATTTT.

Worth noting for this clone: The sample carries other DNA sequences with the same CDR3. The rearrangement uses TRBV19 and TRBJ1-1; 9 nucleotides agree with TRBD1. V shed 9 bases and J 1 base; nucleotides not matched to a gene: 3. The germline V gene has CDR1 LNHDA and CDR2 SQIVND (reference sequence). This CDR3 region has 13 residues. The CDR3 sequence: CASSTGGNTEAFF. The CDR3 DNA reads as TGTGCCAGCTCGACAGGGGGGAACACTGAAGCTTTCTTT.

This chain links TRBV6-1 with TRBJ2-4; weak D call: TRBD2 (6 bases). Germline V gene data show CDR1 as MNHNS and CDR2 as SASEGT. The CDR3 length is 13 residues. V was trimmed by 7 bases and J by 7 bases, leaving 14 bases between them. CDR3 sequence (DNA): TGTGCCAGCAACTCGGGGGAGTGGAACATTCAGTACTTC. This sequence encodes CASNSGEWNIQYF.

This chain joins TRBV5-1 and TRBJ1-3; no firm D call. Germline V gene sequence: CDR1 SGHRS, CDR2 YFSETQ. The CDR3 spans 16 residues. V lost 0 bases to trimming and J lost 2 bases, with 12 bases between them. Written as DNA, the CDR3 is TGCGCCAGCAGCTTGGGCCCCCGGGAGGCTGGAAACACCATATATTTT. Protein sequence: CASSLGPREAGNTIYF.

This clone was counted a few times. V gene TRBV18 combines with J gene TRBJ2-3; D not certain. Trimming cost V 6 bases and J 0 bases, with 7 bases left between them. The CDR3 loop spans 13 amino acids. The germline V gene has CDR1 KGHSH and CDR2 LQKENI. The CDR3: CASSPVSTDTQYF. DNA for the CDR3: TGTGCCAGCTCCCCCGTCAGCACAGATACGCAGTATTTT. The variable domain in full, completed from reference TRBV18 and TRBJ2-3, reads NAGVMQNPRHLVRRRGQEARLRCSPMKGHSHVYWYRQLPEEGLKFMVYLQKENIIDESGMPKERFSAEFPKEGPSILRIQQVVRGDSAAYFCASSPVSTDTQYFGPGTRLTVL.